The TCR beta chain described here comes from a study of CD8+ T cells in alopecia areata. Looking at the study overall: Treated patients were dosed with oral tofacitinib, taking 5 to 10 mg twice daily.

It was cDNA, reverse transcribed from extracted RNA, that served as the sequencing template. This table comes from immunoSEQ multiplex PCR, and its TCRdb copy is limited to in-frame clones, with some not included. The sample contains roughly 250,000 clones, 65% to 70% of which appear only once. This clone was observed a handful of times. Its antigen remains unidentified. Separation by sorting yielded CD4+ and CD8+ T cells from PBMCs. General observations from the study: Clarity of TCR sharing across patients fell short of that in mice, possibly HLA-related. The study found higher clonality in lesional than normal scalp, especially in alopecia totalis/universalis.

This TCR derives from a human donor with alopecia areata. The sample was CD4+ T cells sorted from blood, taken at week 0.

CDR3 region: CASSSVTGELFF. CDR3 DNA sequence: TGTGCCAGCAGTTCGGTGACCGGGGAGCTGTTTTTT. The rearrangement joins TRBV6-1 to TRBJ2-2; no clear D gene. Trimming took off 5 bases at V and 5 bases at J, with 6 bases between the two ends. The germline V gene has CDR1 MNHNS and CDR2 SASEGT. CDR3 length: 12 residues.